This TCR beta chain was found in a study of response to subunit inactivated influenza vaccine. TCRdb recomputed calls from the RT-PCR reads with MiXCR, one row per CDR3 protein. Found here are more than 500,000 distinct CDR3 sequences, around 11% of them singletons; the top ten hold about 11%. The CDR3 runs to 12 residues. The V and J ends lost 0 bases and 5 bases respectively, with 5 bases between them. Germline V gene lookup returns CDR1 MNHEY and CDR2 SVGEGT. Separately, the same data were catalogued under a study of T cells expressing NK-cell markers. From that second work: TCR beta cDNA was made by 5'RACE template switching with UMIs. Serological testing identified seven of the eight sequenced donors as HCMV-seropositive and one as seronegative.

The specimen comprised PBMCs from blood, sampled on the day of vaccination. The TCR sequence derives from a man over 45 who received an inactivated influenza vaccine. The rearrangement joins TRBV6-2 or TRBV6-3 to TRBJ2-7; D unresolved. DNA for the CDR3: TGTGCCAGCAGTTACTCACCGGACGAGCAGTACTTC. Its protein is CASSYSPDEQYF.